The next 14 T cell receptor beta chains were all read from a single sample in a study of T cell responses to AZD1222 COVID-19 vaccine (dated by TCRdb to the early 2020s). Libraries were constructed by the immunoSEQ multiplex PCR assay. TCRdb provides this immuneACCESS table in a form limited to in-frame rearrangements. Some clones are lacking; in checked studies, under half of them reflect an unresolved V gene, and why the rest are absent is not known. In all, the sample holds 150,000 to 200,000 clones, and 85% to 95% of those were seen once. In total, the top ten clones hold over 9.5% of the sample. This sample's time point label indicates: baseline before first vaccination. This sample comprised peripheral blood, obtained on day 0 of AZD1222 vaccination. All receptors derive from an adult in good health.

This sequence joins TRBV24-1 and TRBJ2-2, with D possibly called TRBD1 or TRBD2 (5 bases each). The CDR3 length is 13 residues. From germline, CDR1 is KGHDR and CDR2 SFDVKD. V was trimmed by 8 bases and J by 6 bases, leaving 12 bases between them. CDR3 sequence: CATKGPMAGELFF. The CDR3 bases are TGTGCCACCAAGGGACCGATGGCCGGGGAGCTGTTTTTT.

The chain joins TRBV19 to TRBJ1-2; the match to TRBD1 covers 8 bases. Germline V gene lookup returns CDR1 LNHDA and CDR2 SQIVND (reference sequence). Trimming at V came to 3 bases and at J to 2 bases, leaving 5 bases not matched to a gene. This CDR3 is 15 amino acids long. CDR3: CASSIYQGANYGYTF. CDR3 nucleotides: TGTGCCAGTAGTATTTACCAGGGGGCGAACTATGGCTACACCTTC.

The V gene is TRBV9, the J gene TRBJ1-1; D unclear. Germline-derived CDR1 and CDR2 are SGDLS and YYNGEE. The germline V and J ends were trimmed by 0 bases and 4 bases, with 10 bases remaining between them. The length of the CDR3 is 14 residues. The CDR3 coding sequence is TGTGCCAGCAGCGTAGACTTTGGGGTCACTGAAGCTTTCTTT. It is translated as CASSVDFGVTEAFF.

This sequence joins TRBV28 and TRBJ1-5, with 7 nucleotides matching TRBD1. The CDR3 is 14 amino acids. The germline gives CDR1 MDHEN, CDR2 SYDVKM. V shed 6 bases, J shed 6 bases, and the junction held 8 bases outside the gene matches. This CDR3 is CASSLDRDSQPQHF. In DNA form, the CDR3 reads TGTGCCAGCAGCCTTGACAGGGACAGTCAGCCCCAGCATTTT.

The rearrangement uses TRBV2 and TRBJ1-2; TRBD1 matches 10 bases. Germline V CDR1 and CDR2: SNHLY, FYNNEI. The trim removed 8 bases at V and 7 bases at J, leaving 10 bases unmatched. The CDR3 has 14 amino acids. CDR3 in amino acids: CASGGGTGVIGYTF. The CDR3 DNA is TGTGCCAGCGGTGGGGGGACAGGGGTTATTGGCTACACCTTC. Variable domain in full (rest from reference TRBV2 and TRBJ1-2): EPEVTQTPSHQVTQMGQEVILRCVPISNHLYFYWYRQILGQKVEFLVSFYNNEISEKSEIFDDQFSVERPDGSNFTLKIRSTKLEDSAMYFCASGGGTGVIGYTFGSGTRLTVV.

The CDR3 DNA is TGTGCCAGCAGCAAAGCGGAGAGGACAGGGGAAGATCAGCCCCAGCATTTT. It codes for CASSKAERTGEDQPQHF. The chain joins TRBV21-1 to TRBJ1-5; TRBD1 is taken as the D call from the table, unchecked against the DNA. TRBV21-1 counts as a pseudogene. This CDR3 contains 17 residues.

The chain has TRBV19 and TRBJ1-1; D uncertain. The CDR3 spans 14 residues. Trimming took off 4 bases at V and 4 bases at J, with 13 bases between the two ends. CDR1 and CDR2 (germline): LNHDA, SQIVND (reference sequence). CDR3 in DNA: TGTGCCAGTAGTAGAAATACCGTCGCCACTGAAGCTTTCTTT. Translated: CASSRNTVATEAFF.

This rearrangement joins TRBV18 to TRBJ2-1; tentatively, D is TRBD1 (6 bases). The germline CDR1 and CDR2 sequences are KGHSH and LQKENI. Trimming left V 4 bases short and J 6 bases short, with 13 bases between. CDR3 length equals 14 residues. This CDR3 reads CASSLWGLTNEQFF. CDR3 bases: TGTGCCAGCTCACTTTGGGGGCTTACCAATGAGCAGTTCTTC. Full variable domain (remainder filled in from reference TRBV18 and TRBJ2-1): NAGVMQNPRHLVRRRGQEARLRCSPMKGHSHVYWYRQLPEEGLKFMVYLQKENIIDESGMPKERFSAEFPKEGPSILRIQQVVRGDSAAYFCASSLWGLTNEQFFGPGTRLTVL.

A single count supports this clone. This chain connects TRBV5-4 to TRBJ1-1, with a tentative D call TRBD1 (5 bases). The V and J ends lost 7 bases and 4 bases respectively, with 8 bases between them. CDR1 is SGHNT, CDR2 YYREEE, per germline (reference sequence). There are 11 residues in the CDR3. DNA for the CDR3: TGTGCCAGCGGGGCGCGCACTGAAGCTTTCTTT. It codes for CASGARTEAFF.

The chain uses TRBV11-1 and TRBJ2-4; the D call may be TRBD1 or TRBD2 (5 bases each). CDR3 size: 16 residues. Germline assignment: CDR1 SGHAT and CDR2 FQDESV (reference sequence). V lost 4 bases and J lost 1, with 14 bases in between. DNA for the CDR3: TGTGCCAGCAGCTCCCTTAGGGGACGGGCCAAAAACATTCAGTACTTC. This codes for CASSSLRGRAKNIQYF.

The chain links TRBV24-1 to TRBJ1-5, with D possibly being TRBD1 (6 bases). Germline values: CDR1 KGHDR, CDR2 SFDVKD. This CDR3 is built from 15 residues. V lost 4 bases and J lost 7, with 16 bases in between. Here the CDR3 DNA reads TGTGCCACCAGTGAAGGTAACAGGGACGGCCAGCCCCAGCATTTT. This translates into CATSEGNRDGQPQHF.

The J gene is TRBJ1-1, the V gene TRBV3-1 (or the pseudogene TRBV3-2); no reliable D call. Trimming took off 4 bases at V and 4 bases at J, with 16 bases between the two ends. CDR1 is LGHDT, CDR2 YNNKEL, per germline (reference sequence). This CDR3 has 15 amino acids. The CDR3 loop reads CASSLHRSAGTEAFF. The CDR3 DNA follows: TGTGCCAGCAGCCTACATAGGTCAGCGGGCACTGAAGCTTTCTTT.

V usage is TRBV5-4 and J usage is TRBJ2-1; D remains ambiguous. V gave up 3 bases and J gave up 5 bases, with 6 bases separating them. The CDR3 consists of 12 residues. Germline V CDR1 and CDR2: SGHNT, YYREEE (reference sequence). In DNA, the CDR3 is TGTGCCAGCAGCTCGTCGGACAATGAGCAGTTCTTC. Protein: CASSSSDNEQFF.

This chain uses TRBV9 with TRBJ1-1; D is perhaps TRBD1 (6 bases). This CDR3 is built from 19 residues. The germline CDR1 and CDR2 sequences are SGDLS and YYNGEE. Trimming stripped 4 bases from V and 1 base from J, with 26 bases between. The CDR3 loop reads CASSPRNQGPLQRNTEAFF. DNA of the CDR3: TGTGCCAGCAGCCCCCGGAACCAGGGGCCGCTACAACGGAACACTGAAGCTTTCTTT. The variable domain in full, completed from reference TRBV9 and TRBJ1-1, reads DSGVTQTPKHLITATGQRVTLRCSPRSGDLSVYWYQQSLDQGLQFLIQYYNGEERAKGNILERFSAQQFPDLHSELNLSSLELGDSALYFCASSPRNQGPLQRNTEAFFGQGTRLTVV.